This entry concerns a single T cell receptor (beta chain). What it recognizes is unknown. TCR beta CDR3 sequences were amplified from RNA transcripts. During a first-round RT-PCR of the TCR CDR3, the HTBI primer set was used. TCRdb re-derived calls from the multiplex PCR reads in MiXCR, one entry per CDR3 protein. The sample consists of fewer than 350,000 distinct CDR3 sequences, roughly 23% of them appearing once. This sample was included in a study of T cells in Graves' hyperthyroidism and ophthalmopathy. Losses at the gene ends were 7 bases for V and 4 bases for J; bases not matched to a gene: 16. The CDR3 loop spans 18 amino acids. Study observations and caveats: Also found in blood were most expanded thyroid clonotypes above 0.001. Progression to ophthalmopathy was predicted a median of roughly 6.6 months early.

The chain carries TRBV12-3 or TRBV12-4 and TRBJ2-5; TRBD2 matches 12 bases. The specimen was blood. The origin of this receptor is a woman in her 50s with Graves' hyperthyroidism. CDR3 bases: TGTGCCAGCATTCGGACTAGCGGGAAAACCCCCGAAGGAGAGACCCAGTACTTC. Its protein is CASIRTSGKTPEGETQYF.